Following are 27 T cell receptor beta chains from one sample sequenced in a study of Ad26.COV2.S vaccination and SARS-CoV-2 variants. The treatment was: roughly 20 received Ad26.COV2.S at low or high dose, single or two shots; 5 received placebo; per-sample allocation not given. Sampling was performed 63 days after the first vaccine or placebo injection. The assay was immunoSEQ multiplex PCR, and TCRdb's table has in-frame clones only and misses some. Of 360,000 or so clones in the sample, 87% are singletons; the top ten hold 3.4%. The sample in question was peripheral blood, obtained in a trial of Ad26.COV2.S vaccine versus placebo. The receptor source for this set is a person between 18 and 59 years old who received the Ad26.COV2.S COVID-19 vaccine or a placebo.

This clone was observed a single time. The rearrangement uses TRBV3-1 (or the pseudogene TRBV3-2) and TRBJ1-2; unclear D gene. This CDR3 region has 12 residues. The V gene lost 8 bases and the J gene lost 6 bases, with 13 bases spanning the gap. In germline, CDR1 is LGHDT, CDR2 YNNKEL (reference sequence). Here the CDR3 DNA reads TGTGCCAGCCGCTCGGGAGCTGATGGCTACACCTTC. Translation: CASRSGADGYTF.

V is TRBV14 and J is TRBJ1-6; 8 positions agree with TRBD1. CDR1 is SGHDN and CDR2 is FVKESK in the germline V gene. The trim removed 4 bases at V and 10 bases at J, leaving 15 bases unmatched. CDR3 length: 17 amino acids. The CDR3 loop reads CASSPIGQGAGGSPLHF. The CDR3 region has the DNA TGTGCCAGCAGCCCTATCGGTCAGGGGGCAGGAGGGTCACCCCTCCACTTT.

The chain carries TRBV3-1 (or the pseudogene TRBV3-2) and TRBJ1-1, with unresolved D. CDR1 and CDR2 (germline): LGHDT, YNNKEL (reference sequence). The CDR3 runs to 15 residues. Trimming left V 0 bases short and J 8 bases short, with 16 bases between. CDR3 loop: CASSQDPTAGREAFF. The DNA for the CDR3 is TGTGCCAGCAGCCAAGATCCTACGGCGGGCAGAGAAGCTTTCTTT.

This sequence joins TRBV7-3 and TRBJ2-1; D is unresolved. The V and J ends lost 6 bases and 8 bases respectively, with 14 bases between them. The V gene's germline CDR1 is SGHTA and CDR2 FQGTGA. This CDR3 is built from 13 residues. Here the CDR3 reads CASSFVGRDEQFF. CDR3 DNA: TGTGCCAGCAGTTTCGTAGGGCGCGATGAGCAGTTCTTC.

The V and J genes are TRBV9 and TRBJ2-3; D not certain. The CDR3 extends over 12 amino acids. The V gene's germline CDR1 is SGDLS and CDR2 YYNGEE. V was trimmed by 3 bases and J by 4 bases, leaving 6 bases between them. The CDR3 DNA reads as TGTGCCAGCAGCGAACATTCAGATACGCAGTATTTT. Translating gives CASSEHSDTQYF. The complete variable domain, with remaining parts taken from reference TRBV9 and TRBJ2-3, reads DSGVTQTPKHLITATGQRVTLRCSPRSGDLSVYWYQQSLDQGLQFLIQYYNGEERAKGNILERFSAQQFPDLHSELNLSSLELGDSALYFCASSEHSDTQYFGPGTRLTVL.

The V and J genes are TRBV9 and TRBJ2-2; D might be TRBD1 (6 bases). Looked up from germline, CDR1 is SGDLS and CDR2 is YYNGEE. Between the trimmed V and J ends, which lost 0 bases and 7 bases, there was a span of 19 bases. There are 17 residues in the CDR3. The CDR3 spells CASSVDTGKGVLGELFF. The CDR3 bases are TGTGCCAGCAGCGTAGACACAGGGAAGGGGGTACTCGGGGAGCTGTTTTTT.

This chain joins TRBV2 and TRBJ1-1; D might be TRBD1 (6 bases). The ends were cut back, 6 bases at V and 0 bases at J, with 20 bases in the middle. Germline V gene lookup returns CDR1 SNHLY and CDR2 FYNNEI. The CDR3 sequence is 17 residues long. The DNA of the CDR3 is TGTGCCAGCAGGGTACCGACTCGACAGGCGATGAACACTGAAGCTTTCTTT. It yields the protein CASRVPTRQAMNTEAFF.

The CDR3 spells CASSGTSNTEAFF. The CDR3 nucleotides are TGTGCCAGTAGCGGGACAAGTAACACTGAAGCTTTCTTT. This chain joins TRBV19 and TRBJ1-1; weak D call: TRBD1 (6 bases). Between the trimmed V and J ends, which lost 6 bases and 2 bases, there was a span of 10 bases. CDR3 size: 13 residues. CDR1 and CDR2 (germline): LNHDA, SQIVND (reference sequence). Based on the CDR3 plus reference TRBV19 and TRBJ1-1, the full variable domain is DGGITQSPKYLFRKEGQNVTLSCEQNLNHDAMYWYRQDPGQGLRLIYYSQIVNDFQKGDIAEGYSVSREKKESFPLTVTSAQKNPTAFYLCASSGTSNTEAFFGQGTRLTVV.

V usage is TRBV3-1 (or the pseudogene TRBV3-2) and J usage is TRBJ2-3; D ambiguous. The V gene lost 5 bases and the J gene lost 0 bases, with 12 bases spanning the gap. CDR1 and CDR2 (germline): LGHDT, YNNKEL (reference sequence). This CDR3 is built from 15 residues. In DNA form, the CDR3 reads TGTGCCAGCAGCTGGCTTCAACCTAGCACAGATACGCAGTATTTT. Its translation is CASSWLQPSTDTQYF.

The V and J genes are TRBV18 and TRBJ1-2; D is unresolved. Germline CDR1 reads KGHSH; CDR2 reads LQKENI. V dropped 5 bases and J dropped 3 bases, with 13 bases sitting between them. The CDR3 spans 14 residues. In nucleotides, the CDR3 is TGTGCCAGCTCAGGGCGCCCGGCCGACTATGGCTACACCTTC. Protein: CASSGRPADYGYTF.

The chain joins TRBV28 to TRBJ2-3; TRBD2 agrees at 12 bases. The V gene's germline CDR1 is MDHEN and CDR2 SYDVKM. This CDR3 has 14 amino acids. With V trimmed by 8 bases and J by 6 bases, 6 bases remained unmatched. Here the CDR3 reads CASVGLAGGDTQYF. DNA of the CDR3: TGTGCCAGCGTGGGACTAGCGGGTGGGGATACGCAGTATTTT.

The rearrangement uses TRBV11-2 and TRBJ1-2; the match to TRBD1 covers 10 bases. Germline CDR1 SGHAT, CDR2 FQNNGV. The CDR3 loop spans 15 amino acids. V shed 5 bases, J shed 4 bases, and the junction held 7 bases outside the gene matches. This chain's CDR3 is CASSEGQGVGYGYTF. The CDR3 DNA follows: TGTGCCAGCAGCGAAGGACAGGGGGTTGGCTATGGCTACACCTTC.

This clone was recorded only once. The chain combines TRBV25-1 with TRBJ1-2; 8 bases are shared with TRBD1. The germline CDR1 and CDR2 sequences are MGHDK and SYGVNS. CDR3 length: 11 residues. Trimming took 7 bases from V and 8 from J; bases not matched to a gene: 3. DNA of the CDR3: TGTGCCAGCACGCAGGGGGCCGGCTACACCTTC. Amino acid sequence: CASTQGAGYTF.

V is TRBV7-9 and J is TRBJ1-1; D is perhaps TRBD1 (6 bases). The CDR3 sequence is 13 residues long. V lost 3 bases and J 1 base, leaving 6 bases between the germline ends. The germline gives CDR1 SEHNR, CDR2 FQNEAQ (reference sequence). The CDR3: CASSLGANTEAFF. The CDR3, as DNA: TGTGCCAGCAGCTTGGGGGCGAACACTGAAGCTTTCTTT.

This clone was recorded once. The chain carries TRBV20-1 and TRBJ1-1, with D perhaps TRBD1 (6 bases). Trimming removed 3 bases from V and 3 bases from J, with 23 bases in between. The CDR3 length is 17 residues. The germline gives CDR1 DFQATT, CDR2 SNEGSKA (reference sequence). As DNA, the CDR3 is TGCAGTGCTAGTGTTTCTGGGAACAAGGGGGGGTACACTGAAGCTTTCTTT. Amino acids: CSASVSGNKGGYTEAFF.

The chain links TRBV4-3 to TRBJ1-2; D possibly corresponds to TRBD1 (6 bases). V lost 0 bases and J lost 4, with 15 bases in between. The CDR3 covers 16 residues. From germline, CDR1 is LGHNA and CDR2 YSLEER. The CDR3 DNA reads as TGCGCCAGCAGCCAAGATCCACAGGGAATCGGCTATGGCTACACCTTC. Translation gives CASSQDPQGIGYGYTF.

The V gene is TRBV6-5, the J gene TRBJ2-7, with unresolved D. The CDR3 consists of 14 residues. Germline assignment: CDR1 MNHEY and CDR2 SVGAGI. The V end was cut by 2 bases, the J end by 6 bases, with 14 bases between. The CDR3 reads CASSYTPFVREQYF. In DNA, the CDR3 is TGTGCCAGCAGTTACACCCCCTTTGTGCGCGAGCAGTACTTC.

The chain recombines TRBV10-3 with TRBJ2-7, with 7 bases that match TRBD1. Germline trimming cut 5 bases from V and 2 bases from J; bases unmatched to any gene: 3. The CDR3 extends over 13 amino acids. Germline-derived CDR1 and CDR2 are ENHRY and SYGVKD. CDR3 in DNA: TGTGCCATCAGTCAGGGACAGCCCTACGAGCAGTACTTC. This encodes CAISQGQPYEQYF.

This clone was observed a single time. This chain connects TRBV6-5 to TRBJ2-7; D possibly uses TRBD1 or TRBD2 (5 bases each). This CDR3 is built from 15 residues. With 4 bases removed from V and 0 bases from J, the gap between germline ends came to 13 bases. CDR1 and CDR2 (germline): MNHEY, SVGAGI. CDR3 nucleotides: TGTGCCAGCAGTTTACCGGGACGGACCTCCTACGAGCAGTACTTC. This sequence encodes CASSLPGRTSYEQYF.

CDR3 nucleotide sequence: TGTGCCAGCAGCACCCGGGACAAAAAAACATCAAGCTCTGGGGCCAACGTCCTGACTTTC. Translating it yields CASSTRDKKTSSSGANVLTF. J is TRBJ2-6 and V is TRBV21-1; the table gives TRBD1 as D, unverified against the DNA. TRBV21-1 has pseudogene status. This CDR3 region has 20 residues.

DNA of the CDR3: TGTGCCACGAGACCCCGGGACAGGCAGTTCTTC. Its protein product is CATRPRDRQFF. The chain carries TRBV24-1 and TRBJ2-1, with TRBD1 matching 7 bases. This CDR3 has 11 amino acids. Germline lookup yields CDR1 KGHDR and CDR2 SFDVKD. The V segment lost 10 bases and the J segment 12 bases; nucleotides outside the gene matches: 8.

The chain employs TRBV30 and TRBJ1-1; the D gene is possibly TRBD1 (6 bases). The CDR3 extends over 14 amino acids. Trimming removed 2 bases at V and 5 bases at J, with 15 bases between. Germline CDR1 reads GTSNPN; CDR2 reads SVGIG (reference sequence). Here the CDR3 reads CAWSMWGRKTEAFF. The CDR3 nucleotides are TGTGCCTGGAGTATGTGGGGGCGGAAGACTGAAGCTTTCTTT. The full variable domain, in which reference TRBV30 and TRBJ1-1 provide the parts outside the CDR3, is SQTIHQWPATLVQPVGSPLSLECTVEGTSNPNLYWYRQAAGRGLQLLFYSVGIGQISSEVPQNLSASRPQDRQFILSSKKLLLSDSGFYLCAWSMWGRKTEAFFGQGTRLTVV.

This sequence joins TRBV9 and TRBJ2-1, with D perhaps being TRBD1 or TRBD2 (6 bases each). The CDR3 extends over 15 amino acids. The germline CDR1 and CDR2 sequences are SGDLS and YYNGEE. The V gene lost 4 bases and the J gene lost 4 bases, with 15 bases spanning the gap. The CDR3 region is CASSRRGVTYNEQFF. CDR3 DNA sequence: TGTGCCAGCAGCCGAAGGGGGGTTACGTACAATGAGCAGTTCTTC.

This chain joins TRBV14 and TRBJ1-6; 7 bases map to TRBD1. After removal of 3 bases from V and 1 base from J, the junction contained 3 bases not matched to a gene. This CDR3 is built from 16 residues. The V gene's germline CDR1 is SGHDN and CDR2 FVKESK. The CDR3 bases are TGTGCCAGCAGCCAGAAGACAGGGTCCTATAATTCACCCCTCCACTTT. It encodes CASSQKTGSYNSPLHF.

The rearrangement joins TRBV29-1 to TRBJ2-5; the D is unclear. The germline V and J ends were trimmed by 4 bases and 0 bases, with 9 bases remaining between them. CDR3 length equals 13 residues. The V gene's germline CDR1 is SQVTM and CDR2 ANQGSEA. The CDR3 is CSVAGLYQETQYF. In DNA, the CDR3 is TGCAGCGTTGCCGGATTATACCAAGAGACCCAGTACTTC. The complete variable domain, with remaining parts taken from reference TRBV29-1 and TRBJ2-5, reads SAVISQKPSRDICQRGTSLTIQCQVDSQVTMMFWYRQQPGQSLTLIATANQGSEATYESGFVIDKFPISRPNLTFSTLTVSNMSPEDSSIYLCSVAGLYQETQYFGPGTRLLVL.

V usage is TRBV6-5 and J usage is TRBJ2-2; D gene uncertain. V lost 5 bases, J lost 6 bases, and 10 bases lay in between. The germline V gene encodes CDR1 MNHEY and CDR2 SVGAGI. This CDR3 is built from 13 residues. The CDR3 spells CASSRAVPGELFF. The DNA of the CDR3 is TGTGCCAGCAGTAGGGCTGTCCCCGGGGAGCTGTTTTTT.

V usage is TRBV7-9 and J usage is TRBJ2-3; weak D call: TRBD2 (6 bases). Germline CDR1 reads SEHNR; CDR2 reads FQNEAQ (reference sequence). The CDR3 runs to 15 residues. V was clipped by 5 bases and J by 0 bases, with 12 bases between them. As DNA, the CDR3 is TGTGCCAGCAGCCAAAGGCGGGGTAGCACAGATACGCAGTATTTT. Protein product: CASSQRRGSTDTQYF.